The rows below give T cell receptor beta chains drawn from one sample of a study of a mutant IDH1 vaccine in newly diagnosed glioma. Their cognate antigens are unknown. TCRdb keeps only in-frame clones here, not all; method: immunoSEQ multiplex PCR. The table has around 54,000 clones, 83% seen once. This specimen was PBMCs, taken from a glioma patient whose treatment included an IDH1 peptide vaccine. All receptors derive from a woman aged 45-65 years with glioma. Both conserved end residues are part of each CDR3. Fields, in order: CDR3 DNA, CDR3 protein, D gene, V gene, J gene, clone size. D genes are given only for firm matches. Some rows have no size entry. The others give once, few or many, or a class for an expanded clone.

CDR3 DNA: TGCGCCAGCGCCGGGACAGTGGGCTCTGGAAACACCATATATTTT
CDR3 protein: CASAGTVGSGNTIYF
D gene: TRBD1
V gene: TRBV4-1
J gene: TRBJ1-3
clone size: NA

CDR3 DNA: TGTGCCAGCAGCTTAGGGGTGACAGGGCTTACTGAAGCTTTCTTT
CDR3 protein: CASSLGVTGLTEAFF
D gene: TRBD1
V gene: TRBV11-2
J gene: TRBJ1-1
clone size: NA

CDR3 DNA: TGCGCCAGCAGCCTAACATCGACAAACGAGCAGTACTTC
CDR3 protein: CASSLTSTNEQYF
D gene: NA
V gene: TRBV4-1
J gene: TRBJ2-7
clone size: NA

CDR3 DNA: TGTGCCAGCAGTTTATCAGGTACGCCCAATCAGCCCCAGCATTTT
CDR3 protein: CASSLSGTPNQPQHF
D gene: NA
V gene: TRBV27
J gene: TRBJ1-5
clone size: NA

CDR3 DNA: TGTGCCAGCAGCCATGCGGAGCGACGCAAGGGCTACACCTTC
CDR3 protein: CASSHAERRKGYTF
D gene: NA
V gene: TRBV16
J gene: TRBJ1-2
clone size: few

CDR3 DNA: TGCGCCAGCAGCCCGGAGCACAGGGGGGGGGAGCTGTTTTTT
CDR3 protein: CASSPEHRGGELFF
D gene: TRBD1
V gene: TRBV5-1
J gene: TRBJ2-2
clone size: NA

CDR3 DNA: TGTGCCAGCAGCGTAGGATCCGTAGGCAGGGAAGATTCACCCCTCCACTTT
CDR3 protein: CASSVGSVGREDSPLHF
D gene: NA
V gene: TRBV9
J gene: TRBJ1-6
clone size: NA

CDR3 DNA: TGTGCCAGCAGCTTTACAGGGCGGTCTGAAGCTTTCTTT
CDR3 protein: CASSFTGRSEAFF
D gene: NA
V gene: TRBV7-2
J gene: TRBJ1-1
clone size: NA

CDR3 DNA: TGTGCCAGCAGTTCTTGGGGGACAGGGGGTGAGCAGTACTTC
CDR3 protein: CASSSWGTGGEQYF
D gene: TRBD1
V gene: TRBV6-5
J gene: TRBJ2-7
clone size: NA

CDR3 DNA: TGTGCCAGCAGCCTTCGGGAGAACTATGGCTACACCTTC
CDR3 protein: CASSLRENYGYTF
D gene: NA
V gene: TRBV11-3
J gene: TRBJ1-2
clone size: NA

CDR3 DNA: TGTGCCAGCAGCAGGACTAGCGGGGGCGGCTACGAGCAGTACTTC
CDR3 protein: CASSRTSGGGYEQYF
D gene: TRBD2
V gene: TRBV7-2
J gene: TRBJ2-7
clone size: NA

CDR3 DNA: TGTGCTCGGATGGGGGGCCCTTACAATGAGCAGTTCTTC
CDR3 protein: CARMGGPYNEQFF
D gene: NA
V gene: TRBV30
J gene: TRBJ2-1
clone size: NA

CDR3 DNA: TGTGCCAGCAGCTCGTCCAGGCAGGCGAGCTCTGGAAACACCATATATTTT
CDR3 protein: CASSSSRQASSGNTIYF
D gene: NA
V gene: TRBV7-8
J gene: TRBJ1-3
clone size: few